This TCR beta chain originates from a study of Ad26.COV2.S vaccination and SARS-CoV-2 variants. The V end lost 1 base, the J end lost 3 bases, and 16 bases lay between the germline ends. The CDR3 covers 16 residues. CDR1 LGHNA and CDR2 YNFKEQ come from the germline V gene. Concerning this clone itself: The antigen remains unidentified.

Produced via immunoSEQ multiplex PCR; TCRdb's table is partial and in-frame only. The data show about 180,000 clones, around 85% seen once. Broader study findings: Substantial breadth was reportedly displayed by spike-specific CD8+ and CD4+ T cell responses after vaccination. Placebo recipients had lower spike-specific TCR breadth than vaccine recipients. Participants given vaccine showed non-spike TCR breadth similar to that of placebo recipients.

The receptor was derived from a human donor who had recovered from COVID-19. This sample comprised peripheral blood, obtained after recovery from COVID-19. The chain couples TRBV4-2 to TRBJ2-7; D may be TRBD1 or TRBD2 (5 bases each). CDR3 nucleotide sequence: TGTGCCAGCAGCCAAGTCGGTCACAGAGGGGACTACGAGCAGTACTTC. This translates into CASSQVGHRGDYEQYF.